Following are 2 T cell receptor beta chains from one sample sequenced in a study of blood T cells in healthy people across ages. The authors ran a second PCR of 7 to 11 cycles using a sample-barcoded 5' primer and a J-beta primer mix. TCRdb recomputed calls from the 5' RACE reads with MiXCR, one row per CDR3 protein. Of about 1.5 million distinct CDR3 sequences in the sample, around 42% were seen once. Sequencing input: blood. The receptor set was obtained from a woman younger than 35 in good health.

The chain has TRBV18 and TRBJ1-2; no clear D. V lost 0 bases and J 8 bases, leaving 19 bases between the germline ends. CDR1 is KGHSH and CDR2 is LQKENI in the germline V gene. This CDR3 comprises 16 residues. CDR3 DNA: TGTGCCAGCTCACCACCTCTCACACGGACGATAAGGGGCTACACCTTC. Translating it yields CASSPPLTRTIRGYTF.

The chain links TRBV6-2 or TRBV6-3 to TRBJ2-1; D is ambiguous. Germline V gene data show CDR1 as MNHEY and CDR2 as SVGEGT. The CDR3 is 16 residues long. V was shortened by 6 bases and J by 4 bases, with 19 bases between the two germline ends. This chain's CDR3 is CASRTEVADPYNEQFF. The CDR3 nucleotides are TGTGCCAGCAGGACCGAGGTGGCGGACCCTTACAATGAGCAGTTCTTC.